Given below is one TCR beta chain in context. What it recognizes is unknown. This CDR3 has 15 amino acids. V lost 3 bases, J lost 0 bases, and 3 bases stayed unmatched. Per the germline V gene, CDR1 is SGDLS and CDR2 is YYNGEE. The source of the sample is a study of shared clonotypes between healthy human individuals. Background on the study: Donors had three CD4 naive, three CD4 memory, two CD8 naive and one CD8 memory plate apiece. Findings and caveats of the study: Sampling was confined to blood; repertoires within tissues likely differ.

Naivety among CD8 cells was defined by CD45RO negativity and positive CCR7 selection, thereby excluding terminally differentiated effector memory CD45RA+ cells. The authors ran the assay at deep level. Across several immunoSEQ plates, the genomic DNA of each subset was split evenly. Method: immunoSEQ multiplex PCR; TCRdb's copy keeps in-frame clones and lacks some. Here the sample spans some 580,000 clones, 95% to 98% being singletons. Sequencing was performed on naive CD8+ T cells sorted from blood. The chain has TRBV9 and TRBJ1-3, with 7 bases lining up with TRBD1. The TCR was taken from a man under 40 in good health. The CDR3: CASSATGDSGNTIYF. The CDR3 DNA is TGTGCCAGCAGCGCCACAGGGGACTCTGGAAACACCATATATTTT.